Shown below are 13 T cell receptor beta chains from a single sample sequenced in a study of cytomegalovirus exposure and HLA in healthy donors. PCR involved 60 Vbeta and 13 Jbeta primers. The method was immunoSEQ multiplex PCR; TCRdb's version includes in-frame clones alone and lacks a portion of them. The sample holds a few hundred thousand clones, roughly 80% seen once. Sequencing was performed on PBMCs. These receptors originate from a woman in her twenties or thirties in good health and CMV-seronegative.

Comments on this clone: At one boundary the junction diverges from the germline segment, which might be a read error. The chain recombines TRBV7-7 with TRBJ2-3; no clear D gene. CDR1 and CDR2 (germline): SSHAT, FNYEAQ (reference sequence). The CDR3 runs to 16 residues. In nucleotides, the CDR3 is TGTGCTAGCAGCCCCAAGATAACATCTAGCACAGATACGCAGTATTTT. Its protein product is CASSPKITSSTDTQYF.

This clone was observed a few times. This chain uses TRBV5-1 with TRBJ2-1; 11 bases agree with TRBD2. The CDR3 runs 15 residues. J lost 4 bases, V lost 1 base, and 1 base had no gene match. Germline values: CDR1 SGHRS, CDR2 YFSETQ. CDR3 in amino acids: CASSLWTSGYNEQFF. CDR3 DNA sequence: TGCGCCAGCAGCTTGTGGACTAGCGGGTACAATGAGCAGTTCTTC.

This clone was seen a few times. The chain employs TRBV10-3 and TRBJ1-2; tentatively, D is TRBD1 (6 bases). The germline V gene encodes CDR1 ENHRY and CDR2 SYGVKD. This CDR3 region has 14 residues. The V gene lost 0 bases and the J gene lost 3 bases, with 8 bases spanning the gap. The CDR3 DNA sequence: TGTGCCATCAGTGAGTCTGACAGGTACTATGGCTACACCTTC. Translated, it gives CAISESDRYYGYTF.

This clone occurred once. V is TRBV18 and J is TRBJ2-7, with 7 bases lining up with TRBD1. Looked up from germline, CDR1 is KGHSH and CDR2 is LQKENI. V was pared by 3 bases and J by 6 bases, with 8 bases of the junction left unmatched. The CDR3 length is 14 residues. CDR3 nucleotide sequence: TGTGCCAGCTCACCCGACAGGGTTGCCGGCGAGCAGTACTTC. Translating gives CASSPDRVAGEQYF. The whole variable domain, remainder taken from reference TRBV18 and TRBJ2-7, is NAGVMQNPRHLVRRRGQEARLRCSPMKGHSHVYWYRQLPEEGLKFMVYLQKENIIDESGMPKERFSAEFPKEGPSILRIQQVVRGDSAAYFCASSPDRVAGEQYFGPGTRLTVT.

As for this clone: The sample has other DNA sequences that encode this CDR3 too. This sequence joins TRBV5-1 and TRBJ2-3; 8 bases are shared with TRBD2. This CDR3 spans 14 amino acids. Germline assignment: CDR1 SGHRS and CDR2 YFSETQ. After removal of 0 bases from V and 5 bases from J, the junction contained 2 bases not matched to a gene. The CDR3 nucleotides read TGCGCCAGCAGCTTGGGGCTAGCGGGAGATACGCAGTATTTT. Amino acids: CASSLGLAGDTQYF.

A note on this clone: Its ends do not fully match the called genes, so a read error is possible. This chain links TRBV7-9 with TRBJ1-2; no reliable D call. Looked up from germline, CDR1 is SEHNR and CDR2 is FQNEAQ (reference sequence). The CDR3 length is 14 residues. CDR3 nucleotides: TGTGCCAGCAGCTTAGTTATGAGTAACTATGGCTACCCCTTC. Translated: CASSLVMSNYGYPF. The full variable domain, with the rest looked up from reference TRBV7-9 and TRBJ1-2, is DTGVSQNPRHKITKRGQNVTFRCDPISEHNRLYWYRQTLGQGPEFLTYFQNEAQLEKSRLLSDRFSAERPKGSFSTLEIQRTEQGDSAMYLCASSLVMSNYGYPFGSGTRLTVV.

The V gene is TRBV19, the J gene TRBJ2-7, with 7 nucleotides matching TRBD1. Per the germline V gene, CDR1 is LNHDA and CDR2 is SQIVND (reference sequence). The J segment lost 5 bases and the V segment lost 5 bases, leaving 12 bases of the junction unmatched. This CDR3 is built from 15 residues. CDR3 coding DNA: TGTGCCAGTAGTTCTTTTTATGCGACAGGGAACGAGCAGTACTTC. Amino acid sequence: CASSSFYATGNEQYF.

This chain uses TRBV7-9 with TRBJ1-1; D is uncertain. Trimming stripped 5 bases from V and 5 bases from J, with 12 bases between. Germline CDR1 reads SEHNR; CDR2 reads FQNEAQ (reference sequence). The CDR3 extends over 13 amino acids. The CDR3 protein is CASSPPLRTEAFF. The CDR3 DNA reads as TGTGCCAGCAGCCCCCCACTGAGGACTGAAGCTTTCTTT.

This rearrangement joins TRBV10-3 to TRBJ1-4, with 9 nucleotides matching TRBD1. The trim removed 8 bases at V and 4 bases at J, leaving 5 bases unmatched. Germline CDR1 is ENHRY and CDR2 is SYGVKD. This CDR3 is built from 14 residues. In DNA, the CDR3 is TGTGCCATCCGGGCGGGACAGGGTAATGAAAAACTGTTTTTT. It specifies CAIRAGQGNEKLFF.

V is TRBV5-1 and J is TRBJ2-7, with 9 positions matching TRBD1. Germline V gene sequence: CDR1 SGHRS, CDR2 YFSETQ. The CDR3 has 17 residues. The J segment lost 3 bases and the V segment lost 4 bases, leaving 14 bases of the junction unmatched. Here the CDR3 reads CASSRIPQGAFDYEQYF. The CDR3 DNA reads TGCGCCAGCAGCCGAATCCCACAGGGGGCGTTTGACTACGAGCAGTACTTC.

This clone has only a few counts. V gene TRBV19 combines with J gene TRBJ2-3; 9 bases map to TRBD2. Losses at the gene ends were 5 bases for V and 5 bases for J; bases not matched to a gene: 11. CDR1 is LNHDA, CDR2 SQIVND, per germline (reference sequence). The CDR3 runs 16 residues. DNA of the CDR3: TGTGCCAGTAGTCCAATGGGTCTAGCGGGACGAGATACGCAGTATTTT. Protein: CASSPMGLAGRDTQYF.

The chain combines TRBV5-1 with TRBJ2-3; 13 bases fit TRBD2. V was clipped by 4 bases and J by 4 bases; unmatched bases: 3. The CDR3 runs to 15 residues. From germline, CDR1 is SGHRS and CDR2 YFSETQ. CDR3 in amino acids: CASSPGTSGADTQYF. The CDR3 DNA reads TGCGCCAGCAGCCCCGGGACTAGCGGGGCAGATACGCAGTATTTT.

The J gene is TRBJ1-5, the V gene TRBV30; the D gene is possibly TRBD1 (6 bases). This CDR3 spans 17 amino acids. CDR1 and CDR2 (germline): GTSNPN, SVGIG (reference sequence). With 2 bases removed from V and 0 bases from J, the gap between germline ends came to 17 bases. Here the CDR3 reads CAWSRRGGVNSNQPQHF. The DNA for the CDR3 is TGTGCCTGGAGTAGGAGGGGGGGGGTTAATAGCAATCAGCCCCAGCATTTT.